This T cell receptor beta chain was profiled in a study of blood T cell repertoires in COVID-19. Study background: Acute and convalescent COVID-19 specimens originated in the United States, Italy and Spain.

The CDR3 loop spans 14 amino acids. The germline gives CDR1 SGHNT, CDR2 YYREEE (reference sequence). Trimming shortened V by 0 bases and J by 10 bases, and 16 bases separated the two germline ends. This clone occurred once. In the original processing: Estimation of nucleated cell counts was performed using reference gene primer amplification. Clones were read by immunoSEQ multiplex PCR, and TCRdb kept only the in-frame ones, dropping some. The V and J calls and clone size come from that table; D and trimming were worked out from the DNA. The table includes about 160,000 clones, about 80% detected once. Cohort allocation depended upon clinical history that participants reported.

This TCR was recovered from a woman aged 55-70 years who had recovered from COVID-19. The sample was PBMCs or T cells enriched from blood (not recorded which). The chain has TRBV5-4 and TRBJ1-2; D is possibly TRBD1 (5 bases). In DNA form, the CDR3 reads TGTGCCAGCAGCTTGGAGGCAGGGATCCTTGACTACACCTTC. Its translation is CASSLEAGILDYTF.